This T cell receptor (beta chain) was obtained from a study of T cells in Graves' hyperthyroidism and ophthalmopathy. About the study: Once the initial diagnosis was made, peripheral blood was obtained before any treatment.

It was RNA transcripts that yielded the amplified TCR beta CDR3 regions. With the HTBI primer set, the TCR CDR3 went through a first round of RT-PCR. MiXCR was run by TCRdb on the multiplex PCR reads, yielding one entry per CDR3 protein. In the table there are some 400,000 distinct CDR3 sequences, less than 15% of which are singletons. Study-level findings and limits: A model using 13 V-J features told ophthalmopathy apart from stable hyperthyroidism.

This clonotype was counted a few times. Its antigen is still unknown. Between the trimmed V and J ends, which lost 4 bases and 4 bases, there was a span of 13 bases. This CDR3 spans 14 amino acids. CDR1 is MGHRA and CDR2 is YSYEKL in the germline V gene. In patients aged 18 to 65, hyperthyroidism was newly diagnosed, with duration under 2 months. Exclusion followed for patients with uncontrolled infection, other autoimmune disease, pregnancy or lactation. This clonotype was obtained from a man younger than 40 with Graves' hyperthyroidism that later progressed to Graves' ophthalmopathy. Source material: blood. The V call is TRBV4-1, the J call TRBJ1-1, with D unclear. DNA for the CDR3: TGCGCCAGCAGCCCTCCCCCTCCTGTCACTGAAGCTTTCTTT. This gives the protein CASSPPPPVTEAFF.